These 21 T cell receptor beta chains share one sample of origin, sequenced in a study of blood T cell repertoires in COVID-19. The repertoire was sequenced with immunoSEQ multiplex PCR; TCRdb's copy has only in-frame clones and lacks some. The table shows tens of thousands of clones, with around four fifths occurring only once. Sequencing was done on a sample of peripheral blood. The receptors were sampled from a human donor in a cohort sampled during active COVID-19.

The chain is built from TRBV24-1 and TRBJ2-3; 12 nucleotides agree with TRBD2. The V gene end was trimmed by 5 bases and the J gene end by 2 bases; junction bases not matched to a gene: 1. The length of the CDR3 is 15 residues. Germline assignment: CDR1 KGHDR and CDR2 SFDVKD. CDR3 region: CATSGTSGITDTQYF. Written as DNA, the CDR3 is TGTGCCACCAGTGGGACTAGCGGGATCACAGATACGCAGTATTTT.

The genes are TRBV28 and TRBJ1-4; 7 nucleotides align to TRBD1. Germline-derived CDR1 and CDR2 are MDHEN and SYDVKM. This CDR3 comprises 16 residues. With 4 bases clipped from V and 6 bases from J, the junction kept 11 bases outside the gene matches. This chain's CDR3 is CASSSTYRGEDEKLFF. CDR3 DNA sequence: TGTGCCAGCAGTTCCACCTACAGGGGAGAGGATGAAAAACTGTTTTTT.

The chain combines TRBV12-3 or TRBV12-4 with TRBJ2-7, with 7 nucleotides matching TRBD1. The trim removed 4 bases at V and 6 bases at J, leaving 3 bases unmatched. The length of the CDR3 is 12 residues. The DNA of the CDR3 is TGTGCCAGCAGTTCGGACAGGCCCGAGCAGTACTTC. Its translation is CASSSDRPEQYF.

The CDR3 bases are TGTGCCACCCAACAGGGGGCGTGGGGCTACACCTTC. Protein: CATQQGAWGYTF. The rearrangement uses TRBV19 and TRBJ1-2; 9 nucleotides line up with TRBD1. The length of the CDR3 is 12 residues. Germline V gives CDR1 LNHDA, CDR2 SQIVND (reference sequence). The V gene end was trimmed by 10 bases and the J gene end by 8 bases; junction bases not matched to a gene: 8.

The rearrangement uses TRBV13 and TRBJ2-2, with a weak D call TRBD2 (6 bases). V was cut by 5 bases and J by 8 bases, with 15 bases left in between. The CDR3 contains 14 residues. From germline, CDR1 is PRHDT and CDR2 FYEKMQ (reference sequence). The CDR3 nucleotides read TGTGCCAGCAGCCCTCCGAGGGGAGGAGGGGAGCTGTTTTTT. Translated: CASSPPRGGGELFF.

DNA for the CDR3: TGTGCCAGCAGTTTAAATACAGGGGGCGCTTATCAGCCCCAGCATTTT. The encoded protein is CASSLNTGGAYQPQHF. The chain employs TRBV28 and TRBJ1-5; 9 bases are a match to TRBD1. The germline V gene has CDR1 MDHEN and CDR2 SYDVKM. The CDR3 totals 16 residues. Trimming at V came to 2 bases and at J to 5 bases, leaving 7 bases not matched to a gene. The full variable domain, its missing parts supplied by reference TRBV28 and TRBJ1-5, is DVKVTQSSRYLVKRTGEKVFLECVQDMDHENMFWYRQDPGLGLRLIYFSYDVKMKEKGDIPEGYSVSREKKERFSLILESASTNQTSMYLCASSLNTGGAYQPQHFGDGTRLSIL.

This clone was found once. The V and J genes are TRBV19 and TRBJ1-4; D remains ambiguous. Germline assignment: CDR1 LNHDA and CDR2 SQIVND (reference sequence). This CDR3 contains 13 residues. V lost 1 base and J lost 12, with 12 bases in between. CDR3 bases: TGTGCCAGTAGTATAGTTCCTCATGAGGAACTGTTTTTT. This codes for CASSIVPHEELFF.

This clone was observed a single time. This sequence joins TRBV5-5 and TRBJ2-7, with no clear D. The ends were cut back, 1 base at V and 2 bases at J, with 7 bases in the middle. The germline V gene has CDR1 SGHKS and CDR2 YYEKEE (reference sequence). The length of the CDR3 is 13 residues. For the CDR3, the DNA is TGTGCCAGCAGCTTGTTGGGCGCCTACGAGCAGTACTTC. It is translated as CASSLLGAYEQYF.

The chain employs TRBV4-3 and TRBJ1-4; D perhaps matches TRBD1 (6 bases). Germline lookup yields CDR1 LGHNA and CDR2 YSLEER. There are 13 residues in the CDR3. Trimming pared 7 bases from V and 7 bases from J, leaving 13 bases between. CDR3 residues: CASTRQAGEKLFF. The CDR3 region has the DNA TGCGCCAGCACGAGACAGGCTGGTGAAAAACTGTTTTTT.

The chain employs TRBV7-3 and TRBJ1-2; TRBD1 might be the D (6 bases). CDR3 length: 14 residues. Per the germline V gene, CDR1 is SGHTA and CDR2 is FQGTGA. Deletions cut 6 bases from V and 8 bases from J, with 19 bases between. CDR3 loop: CASSLQGGAGGYTF. Here the CDR3 DNA reads TGTGCCAGCAGTTTACAGGGCGGGGCCGGCGGCTACACCTTC.

This clone has a single count. This sequence joins TRBV19 and TRBJ2-1; TRBD2 aligns across 14 bases. V was pared by 5 bases and J by 6 bases, with 3 bases of the junction left unmatched. The CDR3 has 15 amino acids. Germline V lookup: CDR1 LNHDA, CDR2 SQIVND (reference sequence). CDR3 sequence reads: CASSLGLAGGNEQFF. DNA for the CDR3: TGTGCCAGTAGTCTTGGACTAGCGGGGGGCAATGAGCAGTTCTTC.

The V gene is TRBV5-6, the J gene TRBJ2-7, with TRBD1 matching over 7 bases. V lost 0 bases, J lost 6 bases, and 3 bases stayed unmatched. This CDR3 has 13 amino acids. CDR1 and CDR2 from the germline V gene are SGHDT and YYEEEE. CDR3 region: CASSLGQGAEQYF. CDR3 bases: TGTGCCAGCAGCTTGGGACAGGGTGCCGAGCAGTACTTC.

V is TRBV5-1 and J is TRBJ2-2, with 7 positions matching TRBD2. There are 15 residues in the CDR3. CDR1 and CDR2 from the germline V gene are SGHRS and YFSETQ. V gave up 4 bases and J gave up 0 bases; unmatched junction bases: 3. The CDR3 reads CASSLGLANTGELFF. The CDR3 nucleotides are TGCGCCAGCAGCCTAGGACTAGCGAACACCGGGGAGCTGTTTTTT. Full variable domain (rest looked up from reference TRBV5-1 and TRBJ2-2): KAGVTQTPRYLIKTRGQQVTLSCSPISGHRSVSWYQQTPGQGLQFLFEYFSETQRNKGNFPGRFSGRQFSNSRSEMNVSTLELGDSALYLCASSLGLANTGELFFGEGSRLTVL.

The CDR3 sequence is CASRGRSYGYTF. In DNA form, the CDR3 reads TGTGCCAGCAGGGGGAGGTCCTATGGCTACACCTTC. V and J are TRBV12-3 or TRBV12-4 and TRBJ1-2; no clear D gene. Deletions cut 6 bases from V and 4 bases from J, with 9 bases between. This CDR3 has 12 amino acids.

The gene calls are TRBV24-1 and TRBJ1-1, with unresolved D. This CDR3 contains 13 residues. Trimming took 2 bases from V and 1 from J, leaving 4 bases between them. Germline V gene data show CDR1 as KGHDR and CDR2 as SFDVKD. The DNA for the CDR3 is TGTGCCACCAGTGATTACAAGAACACTGAAGCTTTCTTT. Translated: CATSDYKNTEAFF.

The chain couples TRBV6-5 to TRBJ1-6; D ambiguous. Between the trimmed V and J ends, which lost 6 bases and 0 bases, there was a span of 6 bases. Germline loops: CDR1 MNHEY, CDR2 SVGAGI. CDR3 size: 14 residues. CDR3 DNA sequence: TGTGCCAGCAGGTCGAGCTCCTATAATTCACCCCTCCACTTT. It translates to CASRSSSYNSPLHF.

The chain employs TRBV4-1 and TRBJ2-2; 15 nucleotides agree with TRBD2. V shed 1 base, J shed 5 bases, and the junction held 5 bases outside the gene matches. The CDR3 runs 18 residues. From germline, CDR1 is MGHRA and CDR2 YSYEKL. The CDR3 loop reads CASSQGTSGGASTGELFF. CDR3 in DNA: TGCGCCAGCAGCCAAGGGACTAGCGGGGGGGCCAGTACCGGGGAGCTGTTTTTT.

The rearrangement links TRBV9 to TRBJ1-6; maybe TRBD1 (5 bases). This CDR3 spans 16 amino acids. V was shortened by 3 bases and J by 5 bases, with 15 bases between the two germline ends. Germline CDR1 reads SGDLS; CDR2 reads YYNGEE. CDR3 coding DNA: TGTGCCAGCAGCGGCGGGGGACCCACCAATAATTCACCCCTCCACTTT. Its protein is CASSGGGPTNNSPLHF.

V and J are TRBV7-6 and TRBJ2-7, with 7 bases matching TRBD1. The CDR3 has 13 amino acids. CDR1 SGHVS and CDR2 FNYEAQ come from the germline V gene. Germline trimming cut 8 bases from V and 0 bases from J; bases unmatched to any gene: 4. CDR3 sequence: CASGRDSSYEQYF. In nucleotides, the CDR3 is TGTGCCAGCGGCCGGGACAGCTCCTACGAGCAGTACTTC.

V is TRBV6-2 or TRBV6-3 and J is TRBJ1-1; 7 nucleotides match TRBD1. CDR3 length: 14 residues. V lost 2 bases, J lost 1 base, and 1 base stayed unmatched. Germline lookup yields CDR1 MNHEY and CDR2 SVGEGT. The CDR3 coding sequence is TGTGCCAGCAGTTACCAGGGGGGGAACACTGAAGCTTTCTTT. Translation gives CASSYQGGNTEAFF.

The rearrangement links TRBV5-6 to TRBJ1-1; unclear D gene. In germline, CDR1 is SGHDT, CDR2 YYEEEE. The CDR3 covers 16 residues. V was trimmed by 0 bases and J by 3 bases, leaving 15 bases between them. CDR3 sequence reads: CASSLELFGRDTEAFF. CDR3 sequence (DNA): TGTGCCAGCAGCTTGGAGCTTTTTGGTAGAGACACTGAAGCTTTCTTT.